The following is a T cell receptor beta chain sequence with its context. What it binds is not known. The data are from a study of beta chain features in type 1 diabetes. Looking at the study overall: Healthy donors and patients had similar age, gender and cell yields.

Study-level findings and limits: Type 1 diabetes patients showed fewer insertions and more deletions at VDJ junctions. Naive, central memory and Treg TCRB repertoires appeared more alike in patients than in healthy donors. Type 1 diabetes patients had TCRB CDR3s that were shorter (moderately but significantly so) in all four CD4+ subsets.

The CDR3 contains 13 residues. Trimming cost V 8 bases and J 1 base, with 8 bases left between them. Germline CDR1 and CDR2: LNHDA and SQIVND (reference sequence). As every portion of the isolated RNA was reverse transcribed, the sequencing read expressed TCRB transcripts. The average output of naive, central memory and regulatory T cell samples was several million reads. Data came from immunoSEQ multiplex PCR; TCRdb stores just in-frame clones and leaves some out. The sample shows around 310,000 clones, approximately 13% of them seen only once. The receptor comes from a woman in her late teens or twenties with type 1 diabetes. Sample: naive CD4+ T cells from blood. The rearrangement links TRBV19 to TRBJ2-2, with TRBD1 as a possible D gene (5 bases). The CDR3 here is CASCRVNTGELFF. CDR3 in DNA: TGTGCCAGTTGCAGGGTGAACACCGGGGAGCTGTTTTTT.